One and the same sample provided the 29 T cell receptor beta chains below, sequenced in a study of CXCR3-negative and CXCR3-positive naive CD8 T cells (dated by TCRdb to about 2019). Overall study outcomes, separate from this receptor: TRB CDR3s from CXCR3-positive naive cells showed higher hydrophobicity (lower Kidera factor 4), lower energy, and higher strength and volume indices than CXCR3-negative naive cells.

Antigen specificity for these receptors is unknown. TCRdb records NextSeq 550 as the sequencer. The Human TCR Profiling Kit (MiLaboratory) was used to prepare UMI-labeled 5' RACE TRB cDNA libraries. TCRdb reprocessed the public reads and reports one entry per CDR3 protein sequence, without DNA. The table for this sample lists 150,000 or so distinct CDR3 sequences. The top ten clones comprise about 0.44% of the sample. Sequencing was performed on naive CXCR3+ CD8+ T cells from blood. The cell subset or site label corresponds to: CD45RO-CCR7+CD27+CD95- naive CD8+ T cells expressing CXCR3 (TNR3+). All receptors derive from a human donor in good health. Some clones in this sample may be carry-over from other donors' samples.

This CDR3 is CASSEYIGERQYF. J is TRBJ2-7 and V is TRBV25-1. The CDR3 loop spans 13 amino acids. CDR1 and CDR2 (germline): MGHDK, SYGVNS.

This rearrangement joins TRBV29-1 to TRBJ2-2. Germline V gives CDR1 SQVTM, CDR2 ANQGSEA. The CDR3 loop spans 12 amino acids. The CDR3 sequence is CSVQHSTGELFF.

The chain employs TRBV9 and TRBJ2-1; with no DNA, the TCRdb D assignment of TRBD1 cannot be verified. Germline CDR1 SGDLS, CDR2 YYNGEE. The CDR3 consists of 13 residues. CDR3: CASSYRGQAEQFF.

CDR3 region: CASSLRGPLFGNYGYTF. The rearrangement joins TRBV27 to TRBJ1-2. The CDR3 length is 17 residues. Germline V gene data show CDR1 as MNHEY and CDR2 as SMNVEV (reference sequence).

V usage is TRBV28 and J usage is TRBJ1-2; TCRdb names TRBD1, which stays unverified in the absence of DNA. Germline CDR1 and CDR2: MDHEN and SYDVKM. This CDR3 comprises 15 residues. The CDR3 is CASSPTGTGVYGYTF.

This chain connects TRBV19 to TRBJ2-3; TCRdb's D call of TRBD2 is untestable without DNA. The CDR3 loop spans 16 amino acids. Germline assignment: CDR1 LNHDA and CDR2 SQIVND (reference sequence). CDR3 region: CASSSASGSIADTQYF.

The chain uses TRBV4-3 and TRBJ2-7; TCRdb picks TRBD1, but there is no DNA to check that call. The CDR3 is made up of 16 amino acids. Germline assignment: CDR1 LGHNA and CDR2 YSLEER. The CDR3 protein is CASSQELTGLDYEQYF.

The rearrangement links TRBV12-3 or TRBV12-4 to TRBJ2-5; as DNA is missing, the TRBD2 call by TCRdb cannot be tested. The CDR3 contains 16 residues. This chain's CDR3 is CASSRTSGRDQETQYF.

The rearrangement joins TRBV19 to TRBJ2-5; TCRdb lists TRBD2, though no DNA is available to test this call. Germline CDR1 LNHDA, CDR2 SQIVND (reference sequence). This CDR3 is built from 17 residues. CDR3 residues: CASSILHGPRLQETQYF. The full variable domain, rest sourced from reference TRBV19 and TRBJ2-5, is DGGITQSPKYLFRKEGQNVTLSCEQNLNHDAMYWYRQDPGQGLRLIYYSQIVNDFQKGDIAEGYSVSREKKESFPLTVTSAQKNPTAFYLCASSILHGPRLQETQYFGPGTRLLVL.

The V and J genes are TRBV7-9 and TRBJ1-1; the TRBD1 assignment by TCRdb is unverifiable without DNA. The V gene's germline CDR1 is SEHNR and CDR2 FQNEAQ (reference sequence). This CDR3 spans 15 amino acids. The CDR3 is CASSYTDRDSPEAFF. Drawing the rest from reference TRBV7-9 and TRBJ1-1, the complete variable domain is DTGVSQNPRHKITKRGQNVTFRCDPISEHNRLYWYRQTLGQGPEFLTYFQNEAQLEKSRLLSDRFSAERPKGSFSTLEIQRTEQGDSAMYLCASSYTDRDSPEAFFGQGTRLTVV.

The genes are TRBV28 and TRBJ2-5; no DNA is available, so the TRBD1 call from TCRdb remains unchecked. The CDR3 is made up of 16 amino acids. Per germline, CDR1 MDHEN and CDR2 SYDVKM. CDR3 residues: CASSPRLGGYQETQYF.

The genes are TRBV20-1 and TRBJ1-2. The CDR3 covers 12 residues. Germline CDR1 reads DFQATT; CDR2 reads SNEGSKA (reference sequence). The CDR3 loop reads CSARDDNYGYTF.

The chain uses TRBV2 and TRBJ2-2; checking the TCRdb D call of TRBD2 is not possible without DNA. The CDR3 loop spans 17 amino acids. The V gene's germline CDR1 is SNHLY and CDR2 FYNNEI. The CDR3 sequence is CASSEASSGKNTGELFF.

This chain links TRBV6-5 with TRBJ2-2; TCRdb returns TRBD2, unconfirmable since there is no DNA. Germline CDR1 MNHEY, CDR2 SVGAGI. The CDR3 contains 15 residues. The CDR3 loop reads CASSLGLAGVGELFF.

This chain connects TRBV5-1 to TRBJ2-7; TCRdb indicates TRBD1, and absent DNA this call remains unverified. CDR3 length: 14 residues. Germline loops: CDR1 SGHRS, CDR2 YFSETQ. The chain's CDR3 is CASSWNRAAYEQYF.

This chain joins TRBV2 and TRBJ1-1; the D call of TRBD1 rests on TCRdb alone, since no DNA is present to check it. The CDR3 loop spans 11 amino acids. Germline V gene lookup returns CDR1 SNHLY and CDR2 FYNNEI. This chain's CDR3 is CASSSGQEAFF. Using reference TRBV2 and TRBJ1-1 for the parts outside the CDR3, the full variable domain is EPEVTQTPSHQVTQMGQEVILRCVPISNHLYFYWYRQILGQKVEFLVSFYNNEISEKSEIFDDQFSVERPDGSNFTLKIRSTKLEDSAMYFCASSSGQEAFFGQGTRLTVV.

The chain carries TRBV6-6 and TRBJ2-1; TCRdb designates TRBD2, a call that cannot be tested without DNA. The germline V gene has CDR1 MNHNY and CDR2 SVGAGI (reference sequence). The CDR3 spans 16 residues. The CDR3 here is CASSPLVQGLSDEQFF.

The chain carries TRBV6-2 or TRBV6-3 and TRBJ1-5; TCRdb gives TRBD1 as the D gene, but with no DNA this cannot be confirmed. Germline V lookup: CDR1 MNHEY, CDR2 SVGEGT. This CDR3 has 16 residues. This CDR3 is CASSEPHNRDNQPQHF.

The chain couples TRBV4-2 to TRBJ1-1; no DNA is available, so the TRBD1 call from TCRdb remains unchecked. Germline lookup yields CDR1 LGHNA and CDR2 YNFKEQ. This CDR3 has 15 residues. The CDR3 protein is CASSQDLEGGRGAFF.

The chain employs TRBV11-2 and TRBJ2-3; TCRdb gives TRBD1 as the D gene, but with no DNA this cannot be confirmed. This CDR3 comprises 15 residues. CDR1 SGHAT and CDR2 FQNNGV come from the germline V gene. This chain's CDR3 is CASSLGGGVPDTQYF.

The chain is built from TRBV25-1 and TRBJ1-4; as DNA is missing, the TRBD1 call by TCRdb cannot be tested. The length of the CDR3 is 15 residues. Germline-derived CDR1 and CDR2 are MGHDK and SYGVNS. The CDR3 loop is CASSDGGTGDEKLFF.

The CDR3 here is CASSQDVGFGGETQYF. The genes are TRBV14 and TRBJ2-5; the D call of TRBD1 rests on TCRdb alone, since no DNA is present to check it. Germline CDR1 SGHDN, CDR2 FVKESK. The CDR3 runs to 16 residues. The full variable domain, in which reference TRBV14 and TRBJ2-5 provide the parts outside the CDR3, is EAGVTQFPSHSVIEKGQTVTLRCDPISGHDNLYWYRRVMGKEIKFLLHFVKESKQDESGMPNNRFLAERTGGTYSTLKVQPAELEDSGVYFCASSQDVGFGGETQYFGPGTRLLVL.

The rearrangement uses TRBV12-3 or TRBV12-4 and TRBJ2-5; TCRdb's assignment of TRBD1 cannot be checked, as there is no DNA. This CDR3 contains 14 residues. The chain's CDR3 is CASSLEGTGETQYF.

The V and J genes are TRBV10-3 and TRBJ1-1. There are 13 residues in the CDR3. Germline V CDR1 and CDR2: ENHRY, SYGVKD. CDR3 sequence reads: CAIGSSENTEAFF.

The chain uses TRBV15 and TRBJ1-6; TCRdb lists TRBD1, though no DNA is available to test this call. CDR3 length equals 15 residues. Germline-derived CDR1 and CDR2 are LNHNV and YYDKDF (reference sequence). CDR3 amino acids: CATSSGVGGNSPLHF.

This rearrangement joins TRBV28 to TRBJ2-7; with no DNA, the TCRdb D assignment of TRBD2 cannot be verified. CDR1 is MDHEN, CDR2 SYDVKM, per germline. The CDR3 has 16 amino acids. CDR3 sequence: CASSSPYHKTFYEQYF.

The chain has TRBV14 and TRBJ2-1; TCRdb's D call of TRBD1 is untestable without DNA. The germline CDR1 and CDR2 sequences are SGHDN and FVKESK. The CDR3 extends over 15 amino acids. CDR3 loop: CASSQVPGGYNEQFF.

The chain is built from TRBV7-6 and TRBJ1-5; lacking DNA, the TRBD1 call made by TCRdb goes unchecked. The CDR3 is 15 residues long. CDR1 is SGHVS and CDR2 is FNYEAQ in the germline V gene. CDR3 amino acids: CASSIGTDSNQPQHF.

The chain has TRBV6-2 or TRBV6-3 and TRBJ2-7; TCRdb's D call of TRBD2 is untestable without DNA. The germline V gene encodes CDR1 MNHEY and CDR2 SVGEGT. The CDR3 sequence is 18 residues long. This CDR3 is CASSYSKVAGLATYEQYF.